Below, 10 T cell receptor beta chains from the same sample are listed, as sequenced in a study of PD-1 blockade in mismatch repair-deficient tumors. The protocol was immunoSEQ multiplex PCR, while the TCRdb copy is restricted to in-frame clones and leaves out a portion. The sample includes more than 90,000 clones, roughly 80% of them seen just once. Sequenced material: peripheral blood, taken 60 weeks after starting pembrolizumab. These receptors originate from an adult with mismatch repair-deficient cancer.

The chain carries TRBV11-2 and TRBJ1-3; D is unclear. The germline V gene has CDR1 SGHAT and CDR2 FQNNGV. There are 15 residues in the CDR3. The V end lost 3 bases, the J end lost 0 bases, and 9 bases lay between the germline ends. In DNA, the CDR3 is TGTGCCAGCAGCTTCGTCGGGGACTCTGGAAACACCATATATTTT. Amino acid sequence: CASSFVGDSGNTIYF.

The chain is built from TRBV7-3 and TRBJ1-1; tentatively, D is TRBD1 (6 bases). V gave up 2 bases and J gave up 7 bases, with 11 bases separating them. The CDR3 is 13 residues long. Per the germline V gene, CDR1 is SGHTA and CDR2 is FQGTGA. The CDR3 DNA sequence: TGTGCCAGCAGCTTACAGGGGCAGGGTGAAGCTTTCTTT. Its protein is CASSLQGQGEAFF. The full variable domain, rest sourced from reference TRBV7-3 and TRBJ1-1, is GAGVSQTPSNKVTEKGKYVELRCDPISGHTALYWYRQSLGQGPEFLIYFQGTGAADDSGLPNDRFFAVRPEGSVSTLKIQRTERGDSAVYLCASSLQGQGEAFFGQGTRLTVV.

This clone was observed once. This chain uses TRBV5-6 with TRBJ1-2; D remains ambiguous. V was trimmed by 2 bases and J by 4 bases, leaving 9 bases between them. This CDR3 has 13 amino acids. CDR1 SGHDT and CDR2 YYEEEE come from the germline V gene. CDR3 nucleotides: TGTGCCAGCAGCTTAAACAGACCCTATGGCTACACCTTC. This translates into CASSLNRPYGYTF.

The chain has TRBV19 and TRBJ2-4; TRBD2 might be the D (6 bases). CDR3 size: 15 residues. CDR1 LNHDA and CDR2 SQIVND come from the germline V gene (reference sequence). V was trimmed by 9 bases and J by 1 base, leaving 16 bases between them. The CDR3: CASERSGGAKNIQYF. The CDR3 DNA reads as TGTGCCAGCGAACGTAGCGGAGGGGCCAAAAACATTCAGTACTTC.

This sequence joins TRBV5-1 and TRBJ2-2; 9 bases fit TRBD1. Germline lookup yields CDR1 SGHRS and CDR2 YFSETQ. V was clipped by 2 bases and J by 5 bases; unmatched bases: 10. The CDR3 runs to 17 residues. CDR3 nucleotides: TGCGCCAGCAGCTTACGACCCCGACAGGGGGTGACCGGGGAGCTGTTTTTT. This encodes CASSLRPRQGVTGELFF.

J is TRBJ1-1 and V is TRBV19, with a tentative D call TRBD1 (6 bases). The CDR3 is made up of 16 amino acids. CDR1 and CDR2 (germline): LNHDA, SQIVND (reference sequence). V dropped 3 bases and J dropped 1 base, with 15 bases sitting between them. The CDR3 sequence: CASSIRTAATNTEAFF. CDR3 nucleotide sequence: TGTGCCAGTAGTATTAGGACAGCGGCAACGAACACTGAAGCTTTCTTT.

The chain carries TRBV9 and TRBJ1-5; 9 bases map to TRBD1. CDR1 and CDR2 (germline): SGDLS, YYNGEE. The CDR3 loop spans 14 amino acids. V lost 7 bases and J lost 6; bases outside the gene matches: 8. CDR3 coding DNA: TGTGCCAGCGGCGCCGGGACAGGGACTCAGCCCCAGCATTTT. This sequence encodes CASGAGTGTQPQHF.

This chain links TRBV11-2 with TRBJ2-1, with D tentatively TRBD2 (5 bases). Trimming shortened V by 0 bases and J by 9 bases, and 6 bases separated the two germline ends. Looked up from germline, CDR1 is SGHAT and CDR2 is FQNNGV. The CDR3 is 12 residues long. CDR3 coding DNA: TGTGCCAGCAGCTTAGATGGAGGTGAGCAGTTCTTC. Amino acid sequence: CASSLDGGEQFF.

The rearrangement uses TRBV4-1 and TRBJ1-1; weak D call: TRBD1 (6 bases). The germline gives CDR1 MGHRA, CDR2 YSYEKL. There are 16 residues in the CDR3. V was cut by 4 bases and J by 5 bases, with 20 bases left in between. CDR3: CASSRGPSGAGTEAFF. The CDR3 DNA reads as TGCGCCAGCAGCCGGGGACCATCGGGGGCTGGTACTGAAGCTTTCTTT.

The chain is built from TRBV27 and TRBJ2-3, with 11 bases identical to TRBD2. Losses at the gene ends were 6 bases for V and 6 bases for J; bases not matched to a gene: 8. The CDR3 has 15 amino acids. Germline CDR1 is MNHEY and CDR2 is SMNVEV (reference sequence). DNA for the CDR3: TGTGCCAGCAGAACTAGCGGGGGCCATAGGGATACGCAGTATTTT. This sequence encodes CASRTSGGHRDTQYF.